The TCR beta chain described here comes from a study of cytomegalovirus exposure and HLA in healthy donors. Study context: In a previous analysis, 100 million to 140 million unique TCR beta sequences were found from 150 million to 200 million T cells.

Findings of the study overall: Clonal expansion was found to be greater in HLA-associated TCR beta chains than in equally common others in a later analysis. V- and J-gene trimming of TCR beta was linked (in a later analysis) to a missense DCLRE1C variant.

Concerning this clone itself: Its antigen is unidentified.

In nominal health when sampled, donors likely had unrecorded immune exposures nonetheless. Trimming removed 1 base from V and 4 bases from J; junction bases left unmatched: 5. CDR1 and CDR2 (germline): MNHNY, SVGAGI (reference sequence). This CDR3 has 15 residues. PCR employed 60 Vbeta and 13 Jbeta primers. Only in-frame clones appear in the TCRdb table, and some are missing; sequencing was by immunoSEQ multiplex PCR. The top ten hold 0.26% of the sample, which has 150,000 to 200,000 clones, roughly 84% seen once. Sequencing was done on a sample of PBMCs. The source of this sequence is a boy younger than 18 in good health and CMV-seronegative. The J gene is TRBJ2-7, the V gene TRBV6-6; 9 positions agree with TRBD1. The CDR3 loop reads CASSYFATGGYEQYF. The DNA for the CDR3 is TGTGCCAGCAGTTACTTCGCGACAGGGGGTTACGAGCAGTACTTC.